Presented here are 11 T cell receptor beta chains from one specimen sequenced in a study of blood T cell repertoires in COVID-19. The repertoire was sequenced with immunoSEQ multiplex PCR; TCRdb's copy has only in-frame clones and lacks some. In the table there are over 130,000 clones, about 88% of which are singletons. The sequenced material came from peripheral blood. These receptors were collected from a human donor with COVID-19, enrolled during active disease. The donor label of this sample is uncertain.

The CDR3 DNA reads as TGCGCCAGCAGCTACCAGACTAGTGGCGGGGAGCTGTTTTTT. As protein: CASSYQTSGGELFF. This chain links TRBV5-1 with TRBJ2-2, with D possibly matching TRBD2 (6 bases). Looked up from germline, CDR1 is SGHRS and CDR2 is YFSETQ. V lost 3 bases, J lost 7 bases, and 13 bases lay in between. The CDR3 consists of 14 residues.

The chain uses TRBV5-1 and TRBJ2-2, with 9 bases that match TRBD1. Trimming cost V 4 bases and J 3 bases; bases outside gene matches: 4. Germline values: CDR1 SGHRS, CDR2 YFSETQ. The CDR3 is made up of 15 amino acids. CDR3 amino acids: CASSLGDRDTGELFF. The CDR3 region has the DNA TGCGCCAGCAGCCTCGGGGACAGGGACACCGGGGAGCTGTTTTTT.

The chain is built from TRBV19 and TRBJ2-7; D is unresolved. V lost 1 base and J lost 1, with 11 bases in between. The germline V gene encodes CDR1 LNHDA and CDR2 SQIVND (reference sequence). The CDR3 consists of 15 residues. The CDR3 nucleotides are TGTGCCAGTAGTATAGCGACTTTTGCGTCCTACGAGCAGTACTTC. This encodes CASSIATFASYEQYF.

This clone came up a few times. The chain employs TRBV7-9 and TRBJ2-1; 7 nucleotides match TRBD1. V was pared by 5 bases and J by 4 bases, with 2 bases of the junction left unmatched. The CDR3 length is 13 residues. Looked up from germline, CDR1 is SEHNR and CDR2 is FQNEAQ (reference sequence). This chain's CDR3 is CASSVGQYNEQFF. The CDR3 DNA follows: TGTGCCAGCAGCGTGGGACAGTACAATGAGCAGTTCTTC. Complete variable domain (other parts from reference TRBV7-9 and TRBJ2-1): DTGVSQNPRHKITKRGQNVTFRCDPISEHNRLYWYRQTLGQGPEFLTYFQNEAQLEKSRLLSDRFSAERPKGSFSTLEIQRTEQGDSAMYLCASSVGQYNEQFFGPGTRLTVL.

V is TRBV6-1 and J is TRBJ1-2, with 7 bases fitting TRBD1. The length of the CDR3 is 14 residues. From germline, CDR1 is MNHNS and CDR2 SASEGT. Losses at the gene ends were 1 base for V and 3 bases for J; bases not matched to a gene: 2. CDR3 amino acids: CASSEGGTDYGYTF. The CDR3 bases are TGTGCCAGCAGTGAAGGGGGGACAGACTATGGCTACACCTTC.

V usage is TRBV23-1 and J usage is TRBJ1-5, with D possibly TRBD1 on 5 matching bases. TRBV23-1 is placed among ORFs of uncertain function. V lost 0 bases, J lost 6 bases, and 18 bases lay in between. CDR3 length: 17 amino acids. The CDR3 here is CASSQSGRDVLCQPQHF. Written as DNA, the CDR3 is TGCGCCAGCAGTCAATCGGGCAGGGATGTTCTGTGTCAGCCCCAGCATTTT.

This chain links TRBV7-2 with TRBJ1-2; 8 bases are shared with TRBD1. V trimming: 5 bases; J trimming: 4 bases; junction bases outside the gene matches: 6. Germline assignment: CDR1 SGHTA and CDR2 FQGNSA. The CDR3 totals 14 residues. For the CDR3, the DNA is TGTGCCAGCAGCACGGGACAGGAGATCTATGGCTACACCTTC. Translated: CASSTGQEIYGYTF.

The gene calls are TRBV6-5 and TRBJ1-5, with D hard to call. Looked up from germline, CDR1 is MNHEY and CDR2 is SVGAGI. The V end was cut by 2 bases, the J end by 6 bases, with 11 bases between. The CDR3 loop spans 14 amino acids. For the CDR3, the DNA is TGTGCCAGCAGTTACGCTCGGGTGAGTCAGCCCCAGCATTTT. As protein: CASSYARVSQPQHF.

CDR3: CASSSPGNQPQHF. The CDR3 bases are TGTGCCAGCAGCTCTCCAGGGAATCAGCCCCAGCATTTT. This chain joins TRBV7-9 and TRBJ1-5; tentative D call: TRBD1 (5 bases). CDR3 length: 13 residues. CDR1 SEHNR and CDR2 FQNEAQ come from the germline V gene (reference sequence). Trimming cost V 4 bases and J 4 bases, with 8 bases left between them.

The CDR3 nucleotides read TGCGCCAGCAGCTTGGATCCGGGGGACTACGAGCAGTACTTC. It is translated as CASSLDPGDYEQYF. The genes are TRBV5-1 and TRBJ2-7, with a weak D call TRBD2 (6 bases). The CDR3 runs to 14 residues. V was pared by 0 bases and J by 3 bases, with 10 bases between. Germline-derived CDR1 and CDR2 are SGHRS and YFSETQ.

The chain carries TRBV10-3 and TRBJ1-1; TRBD1 matches at 8 bases. The CDR3 loop spans 13 amino acids. Germline V gene sequence: CDR1 ENHRY, CDR2 SYGVKD. V lost 6 bases to trimming and J lost 0 bases; unmatched junction nucleotides: 0. The CDR3 spells CAIRDRVNTEAFF. CDR3 DNA sequence: TGTGCCATCAGGGACAGGGTGAACACTGAAGCTTTCTTT.